This is a list of T cell receptor beta chains from one sample in a study of shared T cell receptors in the human thymus. Libraries were prepared by immunoSEQ multiplex PCR; TCRdb keeps only in-frame clonotypes and omits some of them. In the table there are fewer than 700,000 clones, around 89% of which are singletons. These data were also filed under a second study, of human thymus T cells.

The sequencing sample was made of thymocytes. These receptors were obtained from a boy under two years old with a congenital heart defect. Both conserved end residues are part of each CDR3. A D gene is named only where the DNA matches it firmly. Rows give clone size only sometimes, using once, few, many, or a class for an expanded clone.

V gene: TRBV6-4
D gene: TRBD2
J gene: TRBJ2-3
clone size: once
CDR3 protein: CATRTSGTDTQYF
CDR3 DNA: TGTGCCACCAGGACTAGCGGCACAGATACGCAGTATTTT

V gene: TRBV6-1
D gene: TRBD2
J gene: TRBJ2-7
clone size: NA
CDR3 protein: CASSEWSRGGDYEQYF
CDR3 DNA: TGTGCCAGCAGTGAATGGTCCCGCGGGGGGGACTACGAGCAGTACTTC

V gene: TRBV7-6
D gene: NA
J gene: TRBJ1-1
clone size: NA
CDR3 protein: CASSSRTGTEAFF
CDR3 DNA: TGTGCCAGCAGCTCTCGAACAGGGACTGAAGCTTTCTTT

V gene: TRBV6-6
D gene: NA
J gene: TRBJ2-3
clone size: NA
CDR3 protein: CASSPPTRVGTDTQYF
CDR3 DNA: TGTGCCAGCAGTCCCCCAACTAGAGTAGGCACAGATACGCAGTATTTT

V gene: TRBV7-2
D gene: NA
J gene: TRBJ2-7
clone size: NA
CDR3 protein: CASSLKGPGSYEQYF
CDR3 DNA: TGTGCCAGCAGCTTAAAAGGTCCAGGGTCCTACGAGCAGTACTTC

V gene: TRBV29-1
D gene: TRBD2
J gene: TRBJ2-3
clone size: NA
CDR3 protein: CSVAPRLAGGSDTQYF
CDR3 DNA: TGCAGCGTCGCCCCTCGATTAGCGGGAGGATCGGATACGCAGTATTTT

V gene: TRBV11-1
D gene: NA
J gene: TRBJ2-7
clone size: NA
CDR3 protein: CASSLGAHEQYF
CDR3 DNA: TGTGCCAGCAGCTTAGGGGCCCACGAGCAGTACTTC

V gene: TRBV4-3
D gene: TRBD1
J gene: TRBJ2-2
clone size: NA
CDR3 protein: CASSQPGQGATGELFF
CDR3 DNA: TGCGCCAGCAGCCAACCGGGACAGGGGGCGACCGGGGAGCTGTTTTTT

V gene: TRBV6-1
D gene: NA
J gene: TRBJ1-2
clone size: NA
CDR3 protein: CASTPRVGYGYTF
CDR3 DNA: TGTGCCAGCACCCCCCGGGTTGGCTATGGCTACACCTTC

V gene: TRBV5-6
D gene: NA
J gene: TRBJ2-5
clone size: NA
CDR3 protein: CASSRGWGKEETQYF
CDR3 DNA: TGTGCCAGCAGCCGGGGGTGGGGGAAAGAAGAGACCCAGTACTTC

V gene: TRBV30
D gene: TRBD2
J gene: TRBJ2-7
clone size: NA
CDR3 protein: CAWSQALAGPLYEQYF
CDR3 DNA: TGTGCCTGGAGTCAGGCCCTAGCGGGACCCCTCTACGAGCAGTACTTC

V gene: TRBV14
D gene: NA
J gene: TRBJ1-1
clone size: NA
CDR3 protein: CASSNRDTNGNTEAFF
CDR3 DNA: TGTGCCAGCAGCAACCGGGACACCAACGGAAACACTGAAGCTTTCTTT

V gene: TRBV28
D gene: TRBD1
J gene: TRBJ1-5
clone size: NA
CDR3 protein: CASSLLGTGRRNQPQHF
CDR3 DNA: TGTGCCAGCAGTTTATTAGGGACAGGGAGGCGCAATCAGCCCCAGCATTTT

V gene: TRBV6-7
D gene: NA
J gene: TRBJ1-2
clone size: NA
CDR3 protein: CASSYEEEKGYTF
CDR3 DNA: TGTGCCAGCAGTTACGAGGAAGAAAAAGGCTACACCTTC

V gene: TRBV7-2
D gene: TRBD2
J gene: TRBJ2-5
clone size: NA
CDR3 protein: CASSDTVAGGQETQYF
CDR3 DNA: TGTGCCAGCAGCGATACAGTAGCGGGAGGACAAGAGACCCAGTACTTC

V gene: TRBV11-2
D gene: NA
J gene: TRBJ2-3
clone size: NA
CDR3 protein: CASSARLGGRVTDTQYF
CDR3 DNA: TGTGCCAGCAGCGCCCGTCTAGGAGGGCGGGTGACAGATACGCAGTATTTT

V gene: TRBV9
D gene: TRBD1
J gene: TRBJ2-7
clone size: NA
CDR3 protein: CASSKGGRSYEQYF
CDR3 DNA: TGTGCCAGCAGCAAAGGGGGCAGGTCCTACGAGCAGTACTTC